This T cell receptor (beta chain) was captured in a study of CD8+ T cells in alopecia areata. Broader study findings: Significant decreases in scalp clonality and expanded CD8+ clones followed tofacitinib treatment. Persistence in scalp and blood during tofacitinib was observed for many expanded lesional clones.

Trimming removed 1 base from V and 2 bases from J, with 11 bases in between. Germline assignment: CDR1 SEHNR and CDR2 FQNEAQ (reference sequence). The CDR3 extends over 16 amino acids. RNA extraction and reverse transcription yielded cDNA as sequencing template. Only in-frame clones appear in the TCRdb table, and some are missing; sequencing was by immunoSEQ multiplex PCR. The repertoire holds approximately 180,000 clones, with about 55% as singletons. Documented treatment: oral pan-JAK inhibitor, 5-10 mg twice daily. There are a few counts of this clone. Its antigen remains unidentified. The sample in question was CD8+ T cells sorted from blood, obtained at week 24, from a patient treated with tofacitinib. The receptor comes from a human donor with alopecia areata. The chain is built from TRBV7-9 and TRBJ2-2; no firm D call. The CDR3 region has the DNA TGTGCCAGCAGCTTAGGCCAGACCGTAAACACCGGGGAGCTGTTTTTT. It is translated as CASSLGQTVNTGELFF.